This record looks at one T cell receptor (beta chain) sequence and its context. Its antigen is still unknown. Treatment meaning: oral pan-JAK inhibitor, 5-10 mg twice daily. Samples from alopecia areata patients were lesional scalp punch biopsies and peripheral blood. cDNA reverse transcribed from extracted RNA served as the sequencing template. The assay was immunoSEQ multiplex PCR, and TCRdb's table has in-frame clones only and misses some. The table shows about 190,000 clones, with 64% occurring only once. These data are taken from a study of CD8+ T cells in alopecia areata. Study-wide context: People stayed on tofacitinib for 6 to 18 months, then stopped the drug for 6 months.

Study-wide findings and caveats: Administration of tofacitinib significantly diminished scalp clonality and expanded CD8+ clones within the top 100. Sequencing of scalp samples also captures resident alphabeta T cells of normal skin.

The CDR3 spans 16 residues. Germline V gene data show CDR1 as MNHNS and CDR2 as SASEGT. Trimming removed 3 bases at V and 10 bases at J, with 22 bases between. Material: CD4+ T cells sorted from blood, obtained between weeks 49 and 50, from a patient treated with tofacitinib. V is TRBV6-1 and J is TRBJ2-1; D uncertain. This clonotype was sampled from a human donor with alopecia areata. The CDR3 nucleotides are TGTGCCAGCAGTGACGTTTCTTTGGTCGGGCTGCGGGAGCAGTTCTTC. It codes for CASSDVSLVGLREQFF.